Shown below are 14 T cell receptor beta chains from a single sample sequenced in a study of shared clonotypes between healthy human individuals. Assay: immunoSEQ multiplex PCR; the TCRdb copy retains only in-frame clones and omits some. This table has about 680,000 clones, about 78% appearing once. Specimen: memory CD4+ T cells sorted from blood. Regarding subset: CD45RA-negative fraction. Every receptor here comes from a woman in her twenties or thirties in good health.

The chain has TRBV6-5 and TRBJ2-7, with 8 bases that match TRBD2. The CDR3 totals 15 residues. V shed 4 bases, J shed 2 bases, and the junction held 7 bases outside the gene matches. In germline, CDR1 is MNHEY, CDR2 SVGAGI. For the CDR3, the DNA is TGTGCCAGCAGTTCTATAGCGGGATCAACCTACGAGCAGTACTTC. Protein sequence: CASSSIAGSTYEQYF.

The chain uses TRBV10-3 and TRBJ2-2; 9 bases are a match to TRBD2. Trimming at V came to 7 bases and at J to 2 bases, leaving 5 bases not matched to a gene. This CDR3 region has 15 residues. Germline loops: CDR1 ENHRY, CDR2 SYGVKD. CDR3 DNA sequence: TGTGCCATCACTGGGGGACTAGCAAACACCGGGGAGCTGTTTTTT. It is translated as CAITGGLANTGELFF.

This clone came up a few times. The chain has TRBV6-1 and TRBJ2-7; D remains ambiguous. CDR1 MNHNS and CDR2 SASEGT come from the germline V gene. This CDR3 is built from 13 residues. V was shortened by 3 bases and J by 5 bases, with 11 bases between the two germline ends. CDR3 region: CASSDYNSDEQYF. CDR3 bases: TGTGCCAGCAGTGATTACAACTCTGACGAGCAGTACTTC.

This clone occurred once. The J gene is TRBJ2-4, the V gene TRBV2; the D gene is possibly TRBD2 (6 bases). V shed 5 bases and J shed 8 bases, with 19 bases lying between them. Germline V gene lookup returns CDR1 SNHLY and CDR2 FYNNEI. The CDR3 spans 15 residues. CDR3 coding DNA: TGTGCCAGCAGTTTAATTAGCGGAGGCGGGGACATTCAGTACTTC. Its translation is CASSLISGGGDIQYF.

Only a few counts were recorded for this clone. The chain is built from TRBV28 and TRBJ2-1; either TRBD1 or TRBD2 may supply D (5 bases each). The CDR3 extends over 14 amino acids. Per the germline V gene, CDR1 is MDHEN and CDR2 is SYDVKM. V was pared by 8 bases and J by 1 base, with 12 bases between. The CDR3 region has the DNA TGTGCCAGCCAGGGACGGGGATCCTACAATGAGCAGTTCTTC. Encoded protein: CASQGRGSYNEQFF.

In its sample, this clone was seen many times. The V call is TRBV5-6, the J call TRBJ2-2; D perhaps matches TRBD2 (5 bases). The V gene's germline CDR1 is SGHDT and CDR2 YYEEEE. This CDR3 is built from 18 residues. Deletions cut 0 bases from V and 3 bases from J, with 18 bases between. CDR3 residues: CASSLVYVPGLHTGELFF. In DNA form, the CDR3 reads TGTGCCAGCAGCTTGGTTTACGTACCAGGACTCCACACCGGGGAGCTGTTTTTT.

The chain links TRBV7-6 to TRBJ1-1; D gene ambiguous. Trimming removed 5 bases from V and 3 bases from J, with 10 bases in between. This CDR3 is built from 13 residues. Germline V CDR1 and CDR2: SGHVS, FNYEAQ. This chain's CDR3 is CASSKGEDTEAFF. CDR3 sequence (DNA): TGTGCCAGCAGCAAGGGTGAGGACACTGAAGCTTTCTTT.

There are many counts of this clone. The rearrangement uses TRBV18 and TRBJ2-1, with TRBD1 identical over 9 bases. Germline CDR1 reads KGHSH; CDR2 reads LQKENI. The CDR3 totals 16 residues. J gave up 9 bases and V 6 bases, and 15 bases lay outside the gene matches. CDR3 region: CASSPRGGQGLSEQFF. DNA for the CDR3: TGTGCCAGCTCCCCCCGAGGCGGACAGGGGTTGAGTGAGCAGTTCTTC.

The CDR3 sequence: CASSTCGFGELFF. Here the CDR3 DNA reads TGTGCCAGCAGCACTTGTGGGTTTGGGGAGCTGTTTTTT. The chain combines TRBV6-7 with TRBJ2-2; D ambiguous. TRBV6-7 is designated an ORF whose function remains uncertain. The CDR3 contains 13 residues. Between the trimmed V and J ends, which lost 6 bases and 8 bases, there was a span of 13 bases.

The chain joins TRBV28 to TRBJ1-3; no clear D. The germline V gene encodes CDR1 MDHEN and CDR2 SYDVKM. CDR3 length: 15 amino acids. The V gene lost 5 bases and the J gene lost 1 base, with 12 bases spanning the gap. CDR3 sequence reads: CASSPPGWSGNTIYF. CDR3 coding DNA: TGTGCCAGCAGTCCCCCGGGATGGTCTGGAAACACCATATATTTT.

The rearrangement uses TRBV19 and TRBJ1-1; TRBD1 matches at 8 bases. V gave up 7 bases and J gave up 10 bases; unmatched junction bases: 8. This CDR3 region has 12 residues. CDR1 is LNHDA and CDR2 is SQIVND in the germline V gene (reference sequence). CDR3 DNA sequence: TGTGCCAGTAAACAGGGGGAAGGAGTAGCTTTCTTT. Protein product: CASKQGEGVAFF.

DNA of the CDR3: TGTGCCAGCATCCCGGGACAGGGAATAGGTGAGCAGTACTTC. Translated, it gives CASIPGQGIGEQYF. The V gene is TRBV28, the J gene TRBJ2-7, with 9 bases matching TRBD1. Germline V CDR1 and CDR2: MDHEN, SYDVKM. The V and J ends lost 7 bases and 7 bases, in that order; junction bases with no gene match: 11. The length of the CDR3 is 14 residues.

V is TRBV27 and J is TRBJ2-1; TRBD2 might be the D (5 bases). The V end lost 6 bases, the J end lost 8 bases, and 20 bases lay between the germline ends. The V gene's germline CDR1 is MNHEY and CDR2 SMNVEV (reference sequence). The CDR3 consists of 15 residues. The CDR3 spells CASSRSDPAVHEQFF. CDR3 coding DNA: TGTGCCAGCAGCCGAAGCGACCCAGCGGTACATGAGCAGTTCTTC.

The gene calls are TRBV2 and TRBJ2-3; D might be TRBD1 (5 bases). The V gene lost 5 bases and the J gene lost 11 bases, with 17 bases spanning the gap. CDR3 length: 13 amino acids. Germline values: CDR1 SNHLY, CDR2 FYNNEI. The CDR3 here is CASSFSTVSGQYF. Here the CDR3 DNA reads TGTGCCAGCAGTTTTTCGACAGTAAGTGGGCAGTATTTT.